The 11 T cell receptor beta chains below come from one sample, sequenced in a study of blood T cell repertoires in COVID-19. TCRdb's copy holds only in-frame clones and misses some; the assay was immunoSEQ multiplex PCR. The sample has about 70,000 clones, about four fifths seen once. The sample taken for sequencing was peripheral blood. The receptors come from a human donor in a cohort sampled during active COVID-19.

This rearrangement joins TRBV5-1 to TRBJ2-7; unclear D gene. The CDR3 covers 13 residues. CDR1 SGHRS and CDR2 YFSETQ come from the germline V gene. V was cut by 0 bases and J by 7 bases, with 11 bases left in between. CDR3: CASSLAAVGEQYF. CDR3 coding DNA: TGCGCCAGCAGCTTGGCCGCGGTCGGGGAGCAGTACTTC.

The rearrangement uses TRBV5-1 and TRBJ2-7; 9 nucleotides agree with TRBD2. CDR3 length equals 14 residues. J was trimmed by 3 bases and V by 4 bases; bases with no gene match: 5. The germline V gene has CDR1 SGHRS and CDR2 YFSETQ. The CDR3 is CASSRISGSYEQYF. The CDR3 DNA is TGCGCCAGCAGCCGGATTAGCGGGAGCTACGAGCAGTACTTC.

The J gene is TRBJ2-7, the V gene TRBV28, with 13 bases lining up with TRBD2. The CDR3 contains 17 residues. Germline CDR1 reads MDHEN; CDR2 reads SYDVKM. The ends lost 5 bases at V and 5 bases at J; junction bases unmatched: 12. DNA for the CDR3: TGTGCCAGCAGTGATCCACTACTAGCGGGAGGGCCCAACGAGCAGTACTTC. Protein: CASSDPLLAGGPNEQYF.

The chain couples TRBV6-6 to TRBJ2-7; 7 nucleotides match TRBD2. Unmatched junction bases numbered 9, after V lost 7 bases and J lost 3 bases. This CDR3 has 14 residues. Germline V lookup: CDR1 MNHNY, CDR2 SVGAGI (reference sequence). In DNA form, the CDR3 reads TGTGCCAGCAAGAAGGGTGGCGGGAGCTACGAGCAGTACTTC. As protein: CASKKGGGSYEQYF.

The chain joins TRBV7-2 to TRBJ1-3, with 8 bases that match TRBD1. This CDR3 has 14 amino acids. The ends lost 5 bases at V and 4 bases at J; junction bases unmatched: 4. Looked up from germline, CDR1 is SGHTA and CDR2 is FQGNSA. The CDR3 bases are TGTGCCAGCAGCCCCCAGGGGGCCGGAAACACCATATATTTT. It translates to CASSPQGAGNTIYF.

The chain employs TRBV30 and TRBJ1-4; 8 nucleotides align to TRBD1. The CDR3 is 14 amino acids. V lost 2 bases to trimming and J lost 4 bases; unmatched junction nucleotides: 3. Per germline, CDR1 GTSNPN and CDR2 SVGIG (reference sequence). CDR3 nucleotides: TGTGCCTGGAGTATAGACAGGGGTAATGAAAAACTGTTTTTT. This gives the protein CAWSIDRGNEKLFF. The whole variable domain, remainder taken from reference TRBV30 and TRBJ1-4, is SQTIHQWPATLVQPVGSPLSLECTVEGTSNPNLYWYRQAAGRGLQLLFYSVGIGQISSEVPQNLSASRPQDRQFILSSKKLLLSDSGFYLCAWSIDRGNEKLFFGSGTQLSVL.

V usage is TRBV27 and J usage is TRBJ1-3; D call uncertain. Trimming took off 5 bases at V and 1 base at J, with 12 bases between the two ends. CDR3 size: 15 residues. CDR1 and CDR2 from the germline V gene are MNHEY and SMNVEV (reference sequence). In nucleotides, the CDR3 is TGTGCCAGCAGTGCCGCGGGAGGGTCTGGAAACACCATATATTTT. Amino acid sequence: CASSAAGGSGNTIYF.

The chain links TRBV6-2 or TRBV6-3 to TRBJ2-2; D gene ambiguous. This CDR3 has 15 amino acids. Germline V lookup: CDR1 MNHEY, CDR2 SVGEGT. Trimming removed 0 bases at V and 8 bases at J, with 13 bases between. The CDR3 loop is CASSYSSPGGGELFF. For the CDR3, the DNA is TGTGCCAGCAGTTACTCCTCCCCCGGCGGTGGGGAGCTGTTTTTT.

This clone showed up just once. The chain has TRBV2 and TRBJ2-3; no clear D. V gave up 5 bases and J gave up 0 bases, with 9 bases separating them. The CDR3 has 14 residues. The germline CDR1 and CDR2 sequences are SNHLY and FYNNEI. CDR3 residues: CASSLQQSTDTQYF. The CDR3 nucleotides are TGTGCCAGCAGTTTACAACAGAGCACAGATACGCAGTATTTT.

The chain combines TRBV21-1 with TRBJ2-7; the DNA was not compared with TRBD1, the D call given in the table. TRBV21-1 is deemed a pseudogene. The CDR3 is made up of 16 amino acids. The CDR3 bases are TGTGCCAGCAGATATGGACAGGGAGTGTTTAACTACGAGCAGTACTTC. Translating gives CASRYGQGVFNYEQYF.

The CDR3 sequence is CASSLGAGQYF. The CDR3 coding sequence is TGTGCCAGCAGCTTAGGGGCGGGGCAGTATTTT. The rearrangement joins TRBV7-9 to TRBJ2-3; maybe TRBD2 (5 bases). Germline CDR1 SEHNR, CDR2 FQNEAQ (reference sequence). The CDR3 covers 11 residues. Trimming left V 1 base short and J 11 bases short, with 7 bases between.